One and the same sample provided the 22 T cell receptor beta chains below, sequenced in a study of blood T cell repertoires in COVID-19. The table came from immunoSEQ multiplex PCR; TCRdb's copy has only in-frame clones and leaves some out. Among roughly 270,000 clones, roughly 80% were seen once, and the ten largest hold less than 5.5%. The sequenced sample was PBMCs or T cells enriched from blood (not recorded which). These receptors came from a man aged 35 to 55 who had been exposed to COVID-19.

The CDR3 region has the DNA TGTGCCAGCAGTTCCGCGACACCCGCCGCTTACGAGCAGTACTTC. Encoded protein: CASSSATPAAYEQYF. The V and J genes are TRBV28 and TRBJ2-7; D gene uncertain. Germline lookup yields CDR1 MDHEN and CDR2 SYDVKM. V lost 4 bases and J 4 bases, leaving 17 bases between the germline ends. The CDR3 is made up of 15 amino acids.

This clone was observed a handful of times. V usage is TRBV7-9 and J usage is TRBJ2-2, with D unresolved. Trimming took 10 bases from V and 1 from J, leaving 13 bases between them. The CDR3 extends over 14 amino acids. In germline, CDR1 is SEHNR, CDR2 FQNEAQ (reference sequence). CDR3: CAIRLTENTGELFF. The CDR3 bases are TGTGCCATCCGACTGACTGAGAACACCGGGGAGCTGTTTTTT.

The rearrangement joins TRBV12-5 to TRBJ1-5; 9 bases are a match to TRBD1. Germline V lookup: CDR1 LGHNT, CDR2 FRNRAP. Germline trimming cut 3 bases from V and 8 bases from J; bases unmatched to any gene: 11. CDR3 length equals 16 residues. The CDR3 loop reads CASGFGPGTGFKPQHF. DNA for the CDR3: TGTGCTAGTGGTTTTGGGCCCGGGACAGGGTTTAAGCCCCAGCATTTT. Full variable domain (remainder filled in from reference TRBV12-5 and TRBJ1-5): DARVTQTPRHKVTEMGQEVTMRCQPILGHNTVFWYRQTMMQGLELLAYFRNRAPLDDSGMPKDRFSAEMPDATLATLKIQPSEPRDSAVYFCASGFGPGTGFKPQHFGDGTRLSIL.

This chain joins TRBV13 and TRBJ1-3; no firm D call. The CDR3 has 15 residues. With 5 bases removed from V and 2 bases from J, the gap between germline ends came to 13 bases. Per the germline V gene, CDR1 is PRHDT and CDR2 is FYEKMQ (reference sequence). The CDR3 region is CASSPTTPAGNTIYF. For the CDR3, the DNA is TGTGCCAGCAGCCCTACGACACCTGCTGGAAACACCATATATTTT. The whole variable domain, remainder taken from reference TRBV13 and TRBJ1-3, is AAGVIQSPRHLIKEKRETATLKCYPIPRHDTVYWYQQGPGQDPQFLISFYEKMQSDKGSIPDRFSAQQFSDYHSELNMSSLELGDSALYFCASSPTTPAGNTIYFGEGSWLTVV.

The J gene is TRBJ2-7, the V gene TRBV11-2; a possible D gene is TRBD1 (5 bases). The CDR3 has 11 amino acids. Germline V gene sequence: CDR1 SGHAT, CDR2 FQNNGV. Deletions cut 6 bases from V and 6 bases from J, with 9 bases between. This chain's CDR3 is CASRGPAEQYF. The CDR3 bases are TGTGCCAGCAGGGGGCCTGCCGAGCAGTACTTC.

This chain joins TRBV7-9 and TRBJ2-2; D perhaps matches TRBD2 (5 bases). CDR1 SEHNR and CDR2 FQNEAQ come from the germline V gene (reference sequence). The V gene lost 5 bases and the J gene lost 4 bases, with 17 bases spanning the gap. The CDR3 has 16 amino acids. The CDR3 nucleotides read TGTGCCAGCAGCCGGGGAAGCATTGAGAGCACCGGGGAGCTGTTTTTT. It encodes CASSRGSIESTGELFF.

The CDR3 sequence: CASSHMTRSGETQYF. The CDR3 nucleotides read TGTGCCAGCAGTCACATGACCCGCTCGGGGGAGACCCAGTACTTC. This chain uses TRBV27 with TRBJ2-5, with D possibly matching TRBD2 (5 bases). Germline V lookup: CDR1 MNHEY, CDR2 SMNVEV (reference sequence). With 5 bases removed from V and 5 bases from J, the gap between germline ends came to 18 bases. This CDR3 contains 15 residues.

This clone was detected a few times. The rearrangement links TRBV2 to TRBJ1-1; D unclear. The CDR3 has 13 amino acids. Germline V gene sequence: CDR1 SNHLY, CDR2 FYNNEI. The ends were cut back, 8 bases at V and 3 bases at J, with 13 bases in the middle. CDR3 sequence reads: CASGVRRDTEAFF. The CDR3 DNA follows: TGTGCCAGCGGAGTGAGGAGGGACACTGAAGCTTTCTTT.

The V and J genes are TRBV7-6 and TRBJ2-1, with 12 nucleotides matching TRBD2. CDR1 SGHVS and CDR2 FNYEAQ come from the germline V gene. This CDR3 is 16 amino acids long. The ends lost 0 bases at V and 8 bases at J; junction bases unmatched: 5. CDR3 bases: TGTGCCAGCAGCTTAGCAGAGGGACTAGCGGGTTATGAGCAGTTCTTC. It is translated as CASSLAEGLAGYEQFF.

This chain connects TRBV30 to TRBJ2-1; tentative D call: TRBD2 (6 bases). The CDR3 spans 12 residues. Germline assignment: CDR1 GTSNPN and CDR2 SVGIG (reference sequence). The V and J ends lost 4 bases and 10 bases respectively, with 14 bases between them. The CDR3 DNA sequence: TGTGCCTGGAAAGGCGGGAACCTAGAGCAGTTCTTC. The encoded protein is CAWKGGNLEQFF.

This clone came up once. This sample also contains other DNA sequences that code for the same CDR3. The V call is TRBV5-4, the J call TRBJ2-6; D ambiguous. V was trimmed by 2 bases and J by 2 bases, leaving 2 bases between them. Germline assignment: CDR1 SGHNT and CDR2 YYREEE (reference sequence). CDR3 length: 13 residues. CDR3: CASSFTGANVLTF. In DNA form, the CDR3 reads TGTGCCAGCAGCTTCACTGGGGCCAACGTCCTGACTTTC.

This clone was picked up one time. This sequence joins TRBV5-1 and TRBJ1-2; D call uncertain. This CDR3 is built from 12 residues. Trimming cost V 5 bases and J 0 bases, with 5 bases left between them. CDR1 and CDR2 (germline): SGHRS, YFSETQ. The CDR3, as DNA: TGCGCCAGCAGGACAACTAACTATGGCTACACCTTC. This codes for CASRTTNYGYTF. The whole variable domain, filled in from reference TRBV5-1 and TRBJ1-2, reads KAGVTQTPRYLIKTRGQQVTLSCSPISGHRSVSWYQQTPGQGLQFLFEYFSETQRNKGNFPGRFSGRQFSNSRSEMNVSTLELGDSALYLCASRTTNYGYTFGSGTRLTVV.

Comment on this clone: Other nucleotide sequences in the sample specify the same CDR3. The CDR3 DNA is TGTGCCAGCTCACCTAACCAAGAGACCCAGTACTTC. It translates to CASSPNQETQYF. This chain uses TRBV18 with TRBJ2-5; no firm D call. The CDR3 is made up of 12 amino acids. The V and J ends lost 3 bases and 0 bases respectively, with 2 bases between them. Germline V CDR1 and CDR2: KGHSH, LQKENI.

This clone was picked up a small number of times. The genes are TRBV19 and TRBJ1-5; weak D call: TRBD1 (5 bases). CDR1 and CDR2 (germline): LNHDA, SQIVND (reference sequence). Trimming took off 5 bases at V and 7 bases at J, with 12 bases between the two ends. CDR3 length equals 13 residues. For the CDR3, the DNA is TGTGCCAGTAGTTCAGGGTTGAGACAGCCCCAGCATTTT. This translates into CASSSGLRQPQHF.

This sequence joins TRBV29-1 and TRBJ1-1; 8 bases map to TRBD1. The CDR3 is made up of 12 amino acids. V shed 4 bases and J 3 bases; nucleotides not matched to a gene: 1. Looked up from germline, CDR1 is SQVTM and CDR2 is ANQGSEA. The CDR3 spells CSVVQGDTEAFF. The CDR3 bases are TGCAGCGTTGTACAGGGGGACACTGAAGCTTTCTTT. The variable domain in full, with the rest retrieved from reference TRBV29-1 and TRBJ1-1, is SAVISQKPSRDICQRGTSLTIQCQVDSQVTMMFWYRQQPGQSLTLIATANQGSEATYESGFVIDKFPISRPNLTFSTLTVSNMSPEDSSIYLCSVVQGDTEAFFGQGTRLTVV.

V gene TRBV7-9 combines with J gene TRBJ2-3; D remains ambiguous. CDR1 is SEHNR and CDR2 is FQNEAQ in the germline V gene (reference sequence). Trimming pared 3 bases from V and 4 bases from J, leaving 8 bases between. The CDR3 runs to 13 residues. The CDR3 DNA sequence: TGTGCCAGCAGCTTTAACGGAGCAGATACGCAGTATTTT. The encoded protein is CASSFNGADTQYF.

The chain combines TRBV7-9 with TRBJ1-1; D may be TRBD1 (6 bases). The CDR3 spans 14 residues. Trimming removed 3 bases at V and 11 bases at J, with 19 bases between. In germline, CDR1 is SEHNR, CDR2 FQNEAQ (reference sequence). CDR3 loop: CASSFEGVSVSAFF. CDR3 nucleotides: TGTGCCAGCAGCTTTGAGGGGGTCTCTGTCTCTGCTTTCTTT.

The rearrangement joins TRBV2 to TRBJ1-5; 10 bases align to TRBD1. The CDR3 totals 13 residues. V trimming: 8 bases; J trimming: 6 bases; junction bases outside the gene matches: 4. Germline-derived CDR1 and CDR2 are SNHLY and FYNNEI. CDR3 loop: CASGTGERQPQHF. In DNA, the CDR3 is TGTGCCAGCGGGACAGGGGAACGTCAGCCCCAGCATTTT. The full variable domain, its missing parts supplied by reference TRBV2 and TRBJ1-5, is EPEVTQTPSHQVTQMGQEVILRCVPISNHLYFYWYRQILGQKVEFLVSFYNNEISEKSEIFDDQFSVERPDGSNFTLKIRSTKLEDSAMYFCASGTGERQPQHFGDGTRLSIL.

This chain links TRBV19 with TRBJ1-1; 7 bases agree with TRBD1. V lost 5 bases, J lost 4 bases, and 7 bases stayed unmatched. Germline CDR1 LNHDA, CDR2 SQIVND (reference sequence). CDR3 length equals 14 residues. In DNA, the CDR3 is TGTGCCAGTAGTGTGGAACAGGGGACCACTGAAGCTTTCTTT. Translation gives CASSVEQGTTEAFF.

The chain joins TRBV12-3 or TRBV12-4 to TRBJ1-5, with D tentatively TRBD1 (5 bases). The V end lost 2 bases, the J end lost 10 bases, and 9 bases lay between the germline ends. This CDR3 has 12 residues. The CDR3: CASSLRRGPQHF. The DNA of the CDR3 is TGTGCCAGCAGTTTACGTAGGGGTCCCCAGCATTTT.

The genes are TRBV7-8 and TRBJ2-7; no clear D gene. V gave up 1 base and J gave up 0 bases, with 10 bases separating them. CDR1 and CDR2 (germline): SGHVS, FQNEAQ. The CDR3 has 15 residues. CDR3 protein: CASSLDRFSSYEQYF. CDR3 in DNA: TGTGCCAGCAGCTTAGACAGATTTAGCTCCTACGAGCAGTACTTC.

This clone was detected only a few times. V gene TRBV4-2 combines with J gene TRBJ2-1, with D possibly TRBD2 on 5 matching bases. Germline assignment: CDR1 LGHNA and CDR2 YNFKEQ. CDR3 length: 11 amino acids. V was shortened by 3 bases and J by 9 bases, with 6 bases between the two germline ends. In nucleotides, the CDR3 is TGTGCCAGCAGCCAGGGAGTTGAGCAGTTCTTC. The encoded protein is CASSQGVEQFF.